A single sample gave rise to the 18 T cell receptor beta chains below, sequenced in a study of blood T cell repertoires in COVID-19 (TCRdb year 2020). Library construction relied on the immunoSEQ multiplex PCR assay. TCRdb stores this immuneACCESS table with in-frame sequences only. Part of the clones is absent; in the studies checked, under half of the shortfall reflects unresolved V genes, and no reason is known for the rest. Counted in this sample were approximately 350,000 clones; 80% to 90% of them appeared once. The ten largest clonotypes hold 2.5% to 3.5% of the sample. The specimen was peripheral blood. The receptors were sampled from a young woman with COVID-19, enrolled during active disease.

The chain is built from TRBV6-1 and TRBJ2-5, with TRBD1 matching 8 bases. CDR3 length: 15 amino acids. The germline V gene has CDR1 MNHNS and CDR2 SASEGT. V lost 2 bases and J lost 4; bases outside the gene matches: 6. In DNA, the CDR3 is TGTGCCAGCAGTGAACCGGGACAGGCGATAGAGACCCAGTACTTC. This gives the protein CASSEPGQAIETQYF.

The rearrangement uses TRBV24-1 and TRBJ2-2; D gene ambiguous. Trimming stripped 3 bases from V and 6 bases from J, with 10 bases between. This CDR3 comprises 14 residues. The germline CDR1 and CDR2 sequences are KGHDR and SFDVKD. The CDR3 loop is CATSDLVGSGELFF. CDR3 nucleotide sequence: TGTGCCACCAGTGATCTAGTGGGTTCCGGGGAGCTGTTTTTT.

This clone has just a few counts. The gene calls are TRBV7-9 and TRBJ1-1; D is perhaps TRBD1 (5 bases). CDR1 is SEHNR, CDR2 FQNEAQ, per germline (reference sequence). The ends were cut back, 1 base at V and 4 bases at J, with 13 bases in the middle. This CDR3 contains 15 residues. DNA of the CDR3: TGTGCCAGCAGCTTAGACGGGGGAGGGATCACTGAAGCTTTCTTT. Translated: CASSLDGGGITEAFF.

This clone was detected only once. The rearrangement links TRBV4-3 to TRBJ2-7, with 8 bases lining up with TRBD1. Per the germline V gene, CDR1 is LGHNA and CDR2 is YSLEER. Unmatched junction bases numbered 13, after V lost 0 bases and J lost 3 bases. The CDR3 length is 18 residues. In DNA form, the CDR3 reads TGCGCCAGCAGCCAAGATCGAATCTCGGGACAGGCGGACTACGAGCAGTACTTC. Amino acid sequence: CASSQDRISGQADYEQYF.

The rearrangement joins TRBV6-4 to TRBJ1-2; maybe TRBD1 (5 bases). The length of the CDR3 is 17 residues. Trimming left V 4 bases short and J 8 bases short, with 26 bases between. CDR1 is MRHNA and CDR2 is SNTAGT in the germline V gene. The CDR3 sequence is CASSVEFGAYSLLGYTF. The CDR3 DNA reads TGTGCCAGCAGTGTCGAGTTTGGGGCCTACTCTCTTCTCGGCTACACCTTC.

J is TRBJ2-5 and V is TRBV5-1; TRBD2 might be the D (7 bases). Trimming shortened V by 4 bases and J by 4 bases, and 20 bases separated the two germline ends. Germline V gene lookup returns CDR1 SGHRS and CDR2 YFSETQ. This CDR3 is built from 16 residues. The CDR3 reads CASSLGGQIELETQYF. The CDR3 DNA reads TGCGCCAGCAGCCTGGGGGGGCAGATCGAGCTAGAGACCCAGTACTTC.

The rearrangement joins TRBV6-2 or TRBV6-3 to TRBJ1-1; 7 positions agree with TRBD1. Trimming removed 6 bases from V and 0 bases from J; junction bases left unmatched: 1. The CDR3 has 13 residues. Germline V gives CDR1 MNHEY, CDR2 SVGEGT. The CDR3 DNA is TGTGCCAGCAGCGGACAGGTGAACACTGAAGCTTTCTTT. It is translated as CASSGQVNTEAFF.

V usage is TRBV5-1 and J usage is TRBJ2-3, with 8 bases that match TRBD2. The CDR3 is 17 amino acids. V shed 0 bases and J 6 bases; nucleotides not matched to a gene: 12. Per germline, CDR1 SGHRS and CDR2 YFSETQ. The CDR3 DNA is TGCGCCAGCAGCTTGGTTGTTAGCGGGACCCCTGGGGATACGCAGTATTTT. It codes for CASSLVVSGTPGDTQYF.

The rearrangement uses TRBV30 and TRBJ1-5; maybe TRBD1 (6 bases). CDR3 size: 15 residues. V dropped 1 base and J dropped 7 bases, with 17 bases sitting between them. Germline CDR1 reads GTSNPN; CDR2 reads SVGIG (reference sequence). The DNA of the CDR3 is TGTGCCTGGAGTGCCGGGGGGCAAAGTGGGCAGCCCCAGCATTTT. Protein sequence: CAWSAGGQSGQPQHF.

The genes are TRBV27 and TRBJ1-6; 11 bases line up with TRBD1. The CDR3 covers 14 residues. V shed 6 bases, J shed 9 bases, and the junction held 4 bases outside the gene matches. Looked up from germline, CDR1 is MNHEY and CDR2 is SMNVEV (reference sequence). CDR3 in DNA: TGTGCCAGCAGGGGAGGACAGGGGGCTTCACCCCTCCACTTT. Translated: CASRGGQGASPLHF.

The rearrangement joins TRBV5-4 to TRBJ2-1, with 8 bases identical to TRBD1. This CDR3 has 16 residues. Trimming removed 3 bases from V and 1 base from J; junction bases left unmatched: 6. CDR1 and CDR2 (germline): SGHNT, YYREEE (reference sequence). The CDR3 bases are TGTGCCAGCAGCTGGAGGACAGGGAAGTCCTACAATGAGCAGTTCTTC. Translated: CASSWRTGKSYNEQFF. Filled out from reference TRBV5-4 and TRBJ2-1, the complete variable domain reads ETGVTQSPTHLIKTRGQQVTLRCSSQSGHNTVSWYQQALGQGPQFIFQYYREEENGRGNFPPRFSGLQFPNYSSELNVNALELDDSALYLCASSWRTGKSYNEQFFGPGTRLTVL.

The gene calls are TRBV6-2 or TRBV6-3 and TRBJ1-2; 8 nucleotides align to TRBD1. CDR1 and CDR2 from the germline V gene are MNHEY and SVGEGT. The ends lost 0 bases at V and 6 bases at J; junction bases unmatched: 12. The CDR3 is 17 residues long. Written as DNA, the CDR3 is TGTGCCAGCAGTTACTCCTCCCTGGTCACAGGGGGTCATGGCTACACCTTC. This sequence encodes CASSYSSLVTGGHGYTF.

The CDR3 sequence is CASSPTSGSDEQFF. The CDR3 bases are TGTGCCAGCAGCCCCACTAGCGGGAGCGATGAGCAGTTCTTC. This chain connects TRBV6-4 to TRBJ2-1, with 11 positions matching TRBD2. In germline, CDR1 is MRHNA, CDR2 SNTAGT. CDR3 length equals 14 residues. V dropped 6 bases and J dropped 8; count of bases not matched to a gene: 6.

The chain joins TRBV12-3 or TRBV12-4 to TRBJ1-4; tentatively, D is TRBD1 (5 bases). V lost 1 base, J lost 5 bases, and 5 bases lay in between. This CDR3 is built from 13 residues. CDR3 coding DNA: TGTGCCAGCAGTTTAGGACAGAATGAAAAACTGTTTTTT. It yields the protein CASSLGQNEKLFF.

V usage is TRBV4-3 and J usage is TRBJ1-3; TRBD1 aligns across 7 bases. With 0 bases clipped from V and 5 bases from J, the junction kept 7 bases outside the gene matches. CDR1 and CDR2 from the germline V gene are LGHNA and YSLEER. The CDR3 is made up of 16 amino acids. The CDR3 protein is CASSQDQRQGRNTIYF. The CDR3 DNA follows: TGCGCCAGCAGCCAAGATCAGCGACAGGGCCGAAACACCATATATTTT.

The rearrangement links TRBV5-8 to TRBJ1-3; no definite D call. This CDR3 comprises 17 residues. Per the germline V gene, CDR1 is SGHTS and CDR2 is YDEGEE. Trimming took 6 bases from V and 0 from J, leaving 19 bases between them. CDR3 sequence: CASNPYPTGSSGNTIYF. The CDR3 DNA reads TGTGCCAGCAACCCCTACCCCACGGGAAGCTCTGGAAACACCATATATTTT.

The CDR3 loop reads CASSLASGLYEQYF. The CDR3 coding sequence is TGTGCCAGTAGTCTGGCTAGCGGATTATACGAGCAGTACTTC. The V and J genes are TRBV19 and TRBJ2-7; the match to TRBD2 covers 7 bases. The J segment lost 4 bases and the V segment lost 5 bases, leaving 8 bases of the junction unmatched. The length of the CDR3 is 14 residues. The V gene's germline CDR1 is LNHDA and CDR2 SQIVND (reference sequence).

The chain links TRBV5-1 to TRBJ1-1; D gene uncertain. The V gene lost 4 bases and the J gene lost 7 bases, with 17 bases spanning the gap. The V gene's germline CDR1 is SGHRS and CDR2 YFSETQ. The CDR3 spans 14 residues. CDR3 residues: CASSPGGFDSEAFF. The CDR3 nucleotides read TGCGCCAGCAGCCCAGGTGGGTTTGATAGTGAAGCTTTCTTT.